The 30 T cell receptor beta chains reported below all come from one sample, sequenced in a study of T cell responses to AZD1222 COVID-19 vaccine. Using immunoSEQ multiplex PCR, the repertoire was profiled, and TCRdb retains in-frame clones only, with some absent. Here the sample spans 250,000 to 300,000 clones, approximately 94% being singletons. Here the sequenced sample was peripheral blood, taken 28 days after the second AZD1222 dose. The receptors stem from an adult who received the AZD1222 COVID-19 vaccine.

This rearrangement joins TRBV19 to TRBJ2-7; a possible D gene is TRBD2 (6 bases). The CDR3 loop spans 13 amino acids. Trimming shortened V by 6 bases and J by 4 bases, and 13 bases separated the two germline ends. CDR1 and CDR2 (germline): LNHDA, SQIVND (reference sequence). CDR3 coding DNA: TGTGCCAGTAGCGCGGGAAGACTTTACGAGCAGTACTTC. Translation: CASSAGRLYEQYF.

The DNA for the CDR3 is TGTGCCAGCAGTCCTAGCGGGGGGGACTCCTACGAGCAGTACTTC. Its translation: CASSPSGGDSYEQYF. The chain has TRBV5-4 and TRBJ2-7; TRBD2 agrees at 12 bases. J gave up 0 bases and V 5 bases, and 3 bases lay outside the gene matches. In germline, CDR1 is SGHNT, CDR2 YYREEE (reference sequence). The CDR3 runs 15 residues.

The chain is built from TRBV5-1 and TRBJ2-1; D call uncertain. The V end lost 1 base, the J end lost 1 base, and 12 bases lay between the germline ends. From germline, CDR1 is SGHRS and CDR2 YFSETQ. The CDR3 has 16 residues. The CDR3 here is CASSLPSLASYNEQFF. In nucleotides, the CDR3 is TGCGCCAGCAGCTTGCCCTCTTTAGCTTCCTACAATGAGCAGTTCTTC.

This chain connects TRBV5-1 to TRBJ1-5; D unclear. Germline values: CDR1 SGHRS, CDR2 YFSETQ. The CDR3 covers 15 residues. Trimming took off 1 base at V and 2 bases at J, with 10 bases between the two ends. CDR3 in DNA: TGCGCCAGCAGCTTGAGTGGGAATGGCAATCAGCCCCAGCATTTT. The encoded protein is CASSLSGNGNQPQHF.

The chain combines TRBV27 with TRBJ2-7; 7 bases agree with TRBD2. The trim removed 5 bases at V and 2 bases at J, leaving 6 bases unmatched. CDR1 is MNHEY, CDR2 SMNVEV, per germline (reference sequence). There are 14 residues in the CDR3. The CDR3 nucleotides read TGTGCCAGCAGTCCCAACGGGGGGACCTACGAGCAGTACTTC. Its protein product is CASSPNGGTYEQYF.

This CDR3 reads CASSQGDEQYF. The CDR3 DNA sequence: TGTGCCAGCAGCCAGGGGGACGAGCAGTACTTC. The V gene is TRBV3-1 (or the pseudogene TRBV3-2), the J gene TRBJ2-7, with D perhaps given as TRBD1 or TRBD2 (5 bases each). The V end lost 3 bases, the J end lost 5 bases, and 5 bases lay between the germline ends. This CDR3 contains 11 residues. Germline V gives CDR1 LGHDT, CDR2 YNNKEL (reference sequence).

This chain connects TRBV6-2 or TRBV6-3 to TRBJ2-7; 7 positions agree with TRBD1. V shed 2 bases, J shed 2 bases, and the junction held 12 bases outside the gene matches. The CDR3 is 17 amino acids. Germline CDR1 reads MNHEY; CDR2 reads SVGEGT. CDR3 sequence reads: CASSYPGSRDRAYEQYF. Here the CDR3 DNA reads TGTGCCAGCAGTTACCCCGGATCCCGGGACAGAGCCTACGAGCAGTACTTC.

The rearrangement uses TRBV28 and TRBJ1-2; D remains unclear. This CDR3 has 13 residues. V was pared by 6 bases and J by 1 base, with 9 bases between. Germline lookup yields CDR1 MDHEN and CDR2 SYDVKM. CDR3 region: CASSSGLNYGYTF. The CDR3 DNA reads TGTGCCAGCAGCTCGGGCCTTAACTATGGCTACACCTTC.

The chain links TRBV7-9 to TRBJ2-5, with D tentatively TRBD2 (5 bases). The CDR3 length is 14 residues. Germline CDR1 reads SEHNR; CDR2 reads FQNEAQ (reference sequence). The V end was cut by 1 base, the J end by 2 bases, with 8 bases between. Written as DNA, the CDR3 is TGTGCCAGCAGCTTAGGGGAGATACAAGAGACCCAGTACTTC. It is translated as CASSLGEIQETQYF.

This chain joins TRBV24-1 and TRBJ2-3; D remains ambiguous. Germline-derived CDR1 and CDR2 are KGHDR and SFDVKD. V lost 4 bases, J lost 4 bases, and 23 bases lay in between. The CDR3 consists of 18 residues. The CDR3 DNA follows: TGTGCCACCAGTGACCCGAAACCAGGACCCGCTGGCGCAGATACGCAGTATTTT. It codes for CATSDPKPGPAGADTQYF.

The gene calls are TRBV27 and TRBJ1-2; D unclear. Germline V gene lookup returns CDR1 MNHEY and CDR2 SMNVEV (reference sequence). The CDR3 length is 13 residues. V dropped 5 bases and J dropped 2 bases, with 9 bases sitting between them. The CDR3 bases are TGTGCCAGCAGTCAAATAGCAAACTATGGCTACACCTTC. It yields the protein CASSQIANYGYTF.

The V call is TRBV5-6, the J call TRBJ2-4, with TRBD1 matching 7 bases. The CDR3 contains 14 residues. With 4 bases clipped from V and 1 base from J, the junction kept 2 bases outside the gene matches. Germline CDR1 and CDR2: SGHDT and YYEEEE. The CDR3 loop reads CASSPTGAKNIQYF. The CDR3 DNA is TGTGCCAGCAGCCCGACAGGGGCCAAAAACATTCAGTACTTC.

This clone was recorded only once. The V and J genes are TRBV7-2 and TRBJ1-1, with D perhaps TRBD1 (5 bases). The CDR3 is made up of 14 amino acids. The germline V and J ends were trimmed by 5 bases and 4 bases, with 14 bases remaining between them. Germline V gives CDR1 SGHTA, CDR2 FQGNSA. The CDR3 spells CASSPRQGGTEAFF. The DNA for the CDR3 is TGTGCCAGCAGCCCCCGCCAGGGAGGCACTGAAGCTTTCTTT.

The chain employs TRBV12-5 and TRBJ1-5; no clear D gene. This CDR3 is 13 amino acids long. The V gene lost 1 base and the J gene lost 3 bases, with 4 bases spanning the gap. Germline lookup yields CDR1 LGHNT and CDR2 FRNRAP. The CDR3, as DNA: TGTGCTAGTGGTTTGGACCCCAATCAGCCCCAGCATTTT. It yields the protein CASGLDPNQPQHF.

This clone was counted a single time. The chain has TRBV6-5 and TRBJ2-7; 7 bases match TRBD1. The trim removed 6 bases at V and 2 bases at J, leaving 7 bases unmatched. Germline CDR1 and CDR2: MNHEY and SVGAGI. The CDR3 contains 14 residues. The CDR3 sequence is CASRSRQGPYEQYF. The CDR3 DNA is TGTGCCAGCAGATCCAGACAGGGCCCCTACGAGCAGTACTTC.

The chain employs TRBV7-9 and TRBJ2-7, with a possible D match to TRBD2 (6 bases). The V end lost 5 bases, the J end lost 3 bases, and 14 bases lay between the germline ends. This CDR3 is 14 amino acids long. Germline V gene sequence: CDR1 SEHNR, CDR2 FQNEAQ (reference sequence). The CDR3 is CASSRGGANYEQYF. The CDR3 nucleotides are TGTGCCAGCAGCCGAGGAGGGGCTAACTACGAGCAGTACTTC.

The chain recombines TRBV19 with TRBJ1-6; TRBD1 is a possible D gene (5 bases). Germline CDR1 and CDR2: LNHDA and SQIVND (reference sequence). Trimming removed 5 bases from V and 7 bases from J, with 15 bases in between. The CDR3 spans 15 residues. The CDR3 sequence is CASSLPGFGNSPLHF. The CDR3 region has the DNA TGTGCCAGTAGTCTACCAGGGTTCGGAAATTCACCCCTCCACTTT.

V gene TRBV10-3 combines with J gene TRBJ1-1; 7 bases agree with TRBD1. V was clipped by 2 bases and J by 6 bases; unmatched bases: 9. Germline V CDR1 and CDR2: ENHRY, SYGVKD. The CDR3 has 15 residues. CDR3 sequence reads: CAISETNRGGAEAFF. CDR3 in DNA: TGTGCCATCAGTGAGACTAACAGGGGCGGGGCTGAAGCTTTCTTT.

The chain is built from TRBV27 and TRBJ2-7; 8 bases align to TRBD1. The CDR3 consists of 16 residues. Trimming took 2 bases from V and 4 from J; bases not matched to a gene: 10. Germline assignment: CDR1 MNHEY and CDR2 SMNVEV (reference sequence). CDR3: CASSLGAWTGTYEQYF. Written as DNA, the CDR3 is TGTGCCAGCAGTTTAGGGGCTTGGACAGGGACGTACGAGCAGTACTTC.

J is TRBJ1-3 and V is TRBV19, with TRBD1 as a possible D gene (5 bases). This CDR3 comprises 15 residues. Germline CDR1 and CDR2: LNHDA and SQIVND (reference sequence). V was trimmed by 7 bases and J by 0 bases, leaving 13 bases between them. This CDR3 is CASKGTGDSGNTIYF. Written as DNA, the CDR3 is TGTGCCAGTAAGGGAACAGGTGACTCTGGAAACACCATATATTTT.

The chain is built from TRBV7-2 and TRBJ2-3; 14 bases fit TRBD2. CDR3 size: 16 residues. Germline CDR1 and CDR2: SGHTA and FQGNSA. Losses at the gene ends were 4 bases for V and 3 bases for J; bases not matched to a gene: 3. The CDR3 here is CASSSRTSGRTDTQYF. The CDR3 bases are TGTGCCAGCAGCTCCCGGACTAGCGGGAGGACAGATACGCAGTATTTT.

This chain connects TRBV10-2 to TRBJ2-3; TRBD1 is a possible D gene (6 bases). The CDR3 extends over 14 amino acids. The germline CDR1 and CDR2 sequences are WSHSY and SAAADI. V shed 3 bases and J shed 1 base, with 8 bases lying between them. CDR3 coding DNA: TGCGCCAGCAGTGACGAGGGGGGCACAGATACGCAGTATTTT. The encoded protein is CASSDEGGTDTQYF.

J is TRBJ1-1 and V is TRBV5-8; D is unresolved. The germline V gene has CDR1 SGHTS and CDR2 YDEGEE. CDR3 length equals 13 residues. Trimming shortened V by 2 bases and J by 3 bases, and 8 bases separated the two germline ends. CDR3 amino acids: CASSFPGHTEAFF. CDR3 DNA sequence: TGTGCCAGCAGCTTTCCAGGCCACACTGAAGCTTTCTTT.

The rearrangement links TRBV27 to TRBJ2-7; D call uncertain. The CDR3 is 14 amino acids. CDR1 and CDR2 (germline): MNHEY, SMNVEV (reference sequence). With 0 bases removed from V and 8 bases from J, the gap between germline ends came to 14 bases. As DNA, the CDR3 is TGTGCCAGCAGTTTATCCGACTTGAACCCGAAGCAGTACTTC. Residues: CASSLSDLNPKQYF.

The genes are TRBV28 and TRBJ1-5, with 8 bases fitting TRBD1. The CDR3 spans 16 residues. Losses at the gene ends were 6 bases for V and 4 bases for J; bases not matched to a gene: 11. Germline V CDR1 and CDR2: MDHEN, SYDVKM. CDR3 sequence reads: CASSPIGQGGNQPQHF. The CDR3 DNA is TGTGCCAGCAGCCCCATCGGACAGGGTGGAAATCAGCCCCAGCATTTT.

The chain couples TRBV3-1 (or the pseudogene TRBV3-2) to TRBJ1-3; TRBD1 is a possible D gene (5 bases). V gave up 4 bases and J gave up 0 bases, with 7 bases separating them. This CDR3 has 14 amino acids. CDR1 LGHDT and CDR2 YNNKEL come from the germline V gene (reference sequence). CDR3 sequence: CASSLGASGNTIYF. In DNA form, the CDR3 reads TGTGCCAGCAGCCTAGGGGCCTCTGGAAACACCATATATTTT.

This chain connects TRBV5-8 to TRBJ2-7; no clear D gene. Germline V gives CDR1 SGHTS, CDR2 YDEGEE. The CDR3 has 13 amino acids. V gave up 0 bases and J gave up 2 bases, with 6 bases separating them. CDR3 region: CASSLAVPYEQYF. Here the CDR3 DNA reads TGTGCCAGCAGCTTGGCAGTACCCTACGAGCAGTACTTC.

This clone showed up just once. The genes are TRBV4-2 and TRBJ2-2; no clear D gene. Trimming removed 1 base at V and 1 base at J, with 7 bases between. Germline V gene data show CDR1 as LGHNA and CDR2 as YNFKEQ. CDR3 length equals 15 residues. CDR3 nucleotides: TGTGCCAGCAGCCAAGTGGTCGGGAACACCGGGGAGCTGTTTTTT. The encoded protein is CASSQVVGNTGELFF.

V is TRBV9 and J is TRBJ1-4; 10 nucleotides line up with TRBD1. Per the germline V gene, CDR1 is SGDLS and CDR2 is YYNGEE. The CDR3 has 15 amino acids. Trimming took 4 bases from V and 6 from J; bases not matched to a gene: 6. CDR3 nucleotide sequence: TGTGCCAGCAGCCCAAGGACAGGGGGGGATGAAAAACTGTTTTTT. Amino acids: CASSPRTGGDEKLFF.

V gene TRBV10-1 combines with J gene TRBJ2-5; 7 bases line up with TRBD2. In germline, CDR1 is WNHNN, CDR2 SYGVQD (reference sequence). This CDR3 spans 14 amino acids. V gave up 7 bases and J gave up 2 bases; unmatched junction bases: 7. CDR3 nucleotide sequence: TGCGCCAGCACTAGCGGTGATGAGCAAGAGACCCAGTACTTC. This translates into CASTSGDEQETQYF.